Listed below are T cell receptor beta chains from one sample, sequenced in a study of T cell changes during pregnancy in multiple sclerosis. Sequencing used immunoSEQ multiplex PCR; TCRdb keeps in-frame clones, though not all of them. The sample holds 15,000 or so clones, 85% to 95% seen once. Sequencing used peripheral blood, obtained in the second trimester of pregnancy. The receptors originated from a female donor in good health, enrolled as a control in a pregnancy study. Both conserved end residues are part of each CDR3. The order of the fields is clone size, D gene, J gene, V gene, CDR3 DNA, CDR3 protein. The D gene is left open where the match is weak. For some rows the clone size is stated as once, few or many, or as a class when expanded; others skip it.

abundance: NA; d_gene: NA; j_gene: TRBJ1-2; v_gene: TRBV29-1; CDR3nt: TGCAGCGTGTTAGGAGCAGGGGAGGGCTACACCTTC; CDR3aa: CSVLGAGEGYTF
abundance: NA; d_gene: NA; j_gene: TRBJ1-1; v_gene: TRBV5-1; CDR3nt: TGCGCCAGCAGCTTGTCGGGGGGAACTGAAGCTTTCTTT; CDR3aa: CASSLSGGTEAFF
abundance: NA; d_gene: NA; j_gene: TRBJ1-6; v_gene: TRBV5-1; CDR3nt: TGCGCCAGCAGCTTGGAGGAAAGGGGATTGTATTCACCCCTCCACTTT; CDR3aa: CASSLEERGLYSPLHF
abundance: NA; d_gene: NA; j_gene: TRBJ1-6; v_gene: TRBV5-4; CDR3nt: TGTGCCAGCAGCTCTAATTTAGCGGATTCACCCCTCCACTTT; CDR3aa: CASSSNLADSPLHF
abundance: NA; d_gene: TRBD1; j_gene: TRBJ2-7; v_gene: TRBV7-8; CDR3nt: TGTGCCAGCAGTAACCTCCCGGGACAGCTTTACGAGCAGTACTTC; CDR3aa: CASSNLPGQLYEQYF
abundance: NA; d_gene: TRBD2; j_gene: TRBJ2-7; v_gene: TRBV10-2; CDR3nt: TGCGCCAACCCCCGGGCTAGCGGGAGTTACGAGCAGTACTTC; CDR3aa: CANPRASGSYEQYF
abundance: NA; d_gene: TRBD1; j_gene: TRBJ1-5; v_gene: TRBV7-9; CDR3nt: TGTGCCAGCAGCTCTCCTGACAGGGGTGGCAATCAGCCCCAGCATTTT; CDR3aa: CASSSPDRGGNQPQHF
abundance: once; d_gene: NA; j_gene: TRBJ1-3; v_gene: TRBV28; CDR3nt: TGTGCCAGCAGTTCAAAAATGTGGGGGCTTGGAAACACCATATATTTT; CDR3aa: CASSSKMWGLGNTIYF
abundance: NA; d_gene: TRBD2; j_gene: TRBJ2-1; v_gene: TRBV10-2; CDR3nt: TGCGCCAGCAGTGTAACTAGCGGTTACAATGAGCAGTTCTTC; CDR3aa: CASSVTSGYNEQFF
abundance: NA; d_gene: TRBD1; j_gene: TRBJ1-2; v_gene: TRBV10-3; CDR3nt: TGTGCCATCACGTCGAGGGACAGTGGGTATGGCTACACCTTC; CDR3aa: CAITSRDSGYGYTF
abundance: NA; d_gene: NA; j_gene: TRBJ2-4; v_gene: TRBV19; CDR3nt: TGTGCCAGTAGTATAACAGCTCTAGCCAAAAACATTCAGTACTTC; CDR3aa: CASSITALAKNIQYF
abundance: NA; d_gene: TRBD1; j_gene: TRBJ1-5; v_gene: TRBV7-8; CDR3nt: TGTGCCAGCAGCTCCGACAGGGGCGGCGATCAGCCCCAGCATTTT; CDR3aa: CASSSDRGGDQPQHF
abundance: NA; d_gene: NA; j_gene: TRBJ1-3; v_gene: TRBV6-1; CDR3nt: TGTGCCAGCAGAGAGACAGGTCCCGGAAACACCATATATTTT; CDR3aa: CASRETGPGNTIYF
abundance: NA; d_gene: TRBD2; j_gene: TRBJ2-3; v_gene: TRBV30; CDR3nt: TGTGCCTGGAGTCAAACTGGGGGGGTCACAGATACGCAGTATTTT; CDR3aa: CAWSQTGGVTDTQYF
abundance: NA; d_gene: TRBD1; j_gene: TRBJ2-1; v_gene: TRBV4-2; CDR3nt: TGTGCCAGCAGCCAAGATCCTGGGACAGGGGGCAATGAGCAGTTCTTC; CDR3aa: CASSQDPGTGGNEQFF
abundance: once; d_gene: NA; j_gene: TRBJ2-5; v_gene: TRBV5-6; CDR3nt: TGTGCCAGCAGCTTACGTTCCGGGACTTCTAAAGAGACCCAGTACTTC; CDR3aa: CASSLRSGTSKETQYF